Each of the 28 T cell receptor beta chains below was sequenced from the same sample in a study of CD8+ T cells in alopecia areata. Extracted RNA was reverse transcribed into cDNA, the sequencing template. The assay was immunoSEQ multiplex PCR, and TCRdb's table has in-frame clones only and misses some. The sample yields roughly 260,000 clones, without any singletons. The pooled cutaneous lymph node cells were sorted using several markers (CD4, CD8alpha, NKG2D, NKG2ACE and others). Sequences were obtained from CD4+ T cells sorted from a lymph node. The receptors stem from a C3H/HeJ mouse with alopecia areata. These mice share the MHC haplotype H2-k.

This clone has just a few counts. Mouse names are used for the genes. The sequenced fragment ends 4 residues before the CDR3 boundary, so the rest is inferred from the germline J gene. The chain employs TRBV13-2 and TRBJ2-2; D possibly corresponds to TRBD1 (5 bases). Germline CDR1 NNHNN, CDR2 SYGAGS (reference sequence). The germline V and J ends were trimmed by 3 bases and 2 bases, with 8 bases remaining between them. This CDR3 has 14 residues. The sequenced part of the CDR3 DNA is TGTGCCAGCGGTGCCTCAGGGAACACCGGG. It specifies CASGASGNTG. The full-length CDR3 reads as CASGASGNTGQLYF.

As concerns this clone: Gene labels here are mouse ones. The CDR3 extends 4 residues past the end of the read, so its final part is completed from the germline J gene. V and J are TRBV3 and TRBJ2-5, with 12 bases fitting TRBD2. The CDR3 length is 17 residues. Germline CDR1 and CDR2: SNHLY and FYNGKV (reference sequence). V was pared by 5 bases and J by 3 bases, with 9 bases of the junction left unmatched. The CDR3 loop reads CASSLRDWGAGQDTQYF. The sequenced CDR3 bases are TGTGCCAGCAGCCTCAGGGACTGGGGGGCCGGACAAGAC.

About this clone itself: Gene names denote mouse genes. Read sequence stops 4 residues before the CDR3 end, and the germline J gene provides the missing end. The V gene is TRBV13-3, the J gene TRBJ1-1; unclear D gene. Per germline, CDR1 NNHDY and CDR2 SYVADS. Deletions cut 1 base from V and 0 bases from J, with 10 bases between. The length of the CDR3 is 15 residues. The CDR3 loop is CASSDHQAANTEVFF. The sequenced CDR3 bases are TGTGCCAGCAGTGATCATCAGGCTGCAAACACA.

As concerns this clone: Gene names are mouse gene names. Read data end 4 residues before the CDR3 end; the end is taken from the germline J gene. V usage is TRBV19 and J usage is TRBJ2-3; tentative D call: TRBD1 (5 bases). There are 16 residues in the CDR3. Trimming left V 0 bases short and J 0 bases short, with 11 bases between. Germline V lookup: CDR1 FNHDT, CDR2 SITEND (reference sequence). CDR3 DNA, as far as it was read: TGTGCCAGCAGTATAGTAGGGGAGCCTAGTGCAGAA. This encodes CASSIVGEPSAE. The CDR3 in full is CASSIVGEPSAETLYF.

A remark on this clone: Gene names are the mouse ones. The read falls 4 residues short of the CDR3 end, and the missing part is taken from the germline J gene. The chain carries TRBV5 and TRBJ2-3, with D possibly TRBD2 on 7 matching bases. CDR1 and CDR2 from the germline V gene are LGHNA and YNLKQL (reference sequence). This CDR3 has 16 amino acids. Between the trimmed V and J ends, which lost 3 bases and 0 bases, there was a span of 13 bases. The CDR3 reads CASSHPLGASAETLYF. Partial CDR3 DNA: TGTGCCAGCAGCCATCCCCTGGGGGCTAGTGCAGAA.

As concerns this clone: The gene names given are mouse names. Other nucleotide sequences in the sample specify the same CDR3. The CDR3 loop is CASSLGGAHSDYTF. The part of the CDR3 DNA that was read is TGTGCCAGCTCTCTCGGGGGGGCTCACTCC. The chain recombines TRBV12-1 with TRBJ1-2, with a tentative D call TRBD1 (6 bases). The read ends 4 residues early relative to the CDR3; the germline J gene fills the gap. CDR1 and CDR2 from the germline V gene are SGHSN and HYEKVE. This CDR3 comprises 14 residues. V was cut by 0 bases and J by 3 bases, with 10 bases left in between.

About this clone itself: Mouse gene names apply. Sequencing ends 4 residues short of the CDR3 end; the germline J gene provides the rest. Different DNA sequences within this sample yield the same CDR3. This chain connects TRBV13-2 to TRBJ1-2; weak D call: TRBD1 (6 bases). V shed 2 bases and J shed 1 base, with 9 bases lying between them. The germline CDR1 and CDR2 sequences are NNHNN and SYGAGS (reference sequence). The CDR3 sequence is 14 residues long. The sequenced CDR3 bases are TGTGCCAGCGGTGACCCGGGACAAAACTCC. Its protein is CASGDPGQNS. The entire CDR3 protein is CASGDPGQNSDYTF.

This clone showed up just a few times. Gene labels here are mouse ones. The sequence runs out 4 residues before the end of the CDR3; the remainder is reconstructed from the germline J gene. V gene TRBV13-1 combines with J gene TRBJ2-4, with D hard to call. With 1 base removed from V and 0 bases from J, the gap between germline ends came to 6 bases. The CDR3 runs 14 residues. CDR1 and CDR2 (germline): NSHNY, SYGAGN. CDR3 loop: CASSDPPSQNTLYF. The part of the CDR3 DNA that was read is TGTGCCAGCAGTGATCCCCCTAGTCAAAAC.

In this sample, this clone turned up a few times. The genes are named according to mouse. The CDR3 goes on 4 residues after the read ends, and that part is filled in from the germline J gene. The rearrangement joins TRBV31 to TRBJ2-4; 11 nucleotides agree with TRBD2. CDR1 and CDR2 (germline): GKSSPN, SITVG. V shed 1 base and J 2 bases; nucleotides not matched to a gene: 2. The CDR3 loop spans 15 amino acids. The CDR3 DNA, read in part, is TGTGCCTGGAGTCAGGGACTGGGGGTTCAAAAC. Protein product: CAWSQGLGVQN. The complete CDR3 reads CAWSQGLGVQNTLYF. Based on the CDR3 plus reference TRBV31 and TRBJ2-4, the full variable domain is AQTIHQWPVAEIKAVGSPLSLGCTIKGKSSPNLYWYWQATGGTLQQLFYSITVGQVESVVQLNLSASRPKDDQFILSTEKLLLSHSGFYLCAWSQGLGVQNTLYFGAGTRLSVL.

With regard to this clone: Gene names refer to mouse genes. The read ends 4 residues early relative to the CDR3; the germline J gene fills the gap. The rearrangement links TRBV19 to TRBJ2-3; 7 nucleotides line up with TRBD1. This CDR3 spans 13 amino acids. From germline, CDR1 is FNHDT and CDR2 SITEND (reference sequence). The trim removed 5 bases at V and 2 bases at J, leaving 2 bases unmatched. CDR3 amino acids: CASSTGVAETLYF. The CDR3 DNA, read in part, is TGTGCCAGCAGCACAGGGGTTGCAGAA.

This clone was counted only a few times. Gene and germline names: mouse. The observed sequence ends 4 residues before the CDR3 terminus, with the missing tail filled in from the germline J gene. At the DNA level, this CDR3 is encoded by other sequences in the same sample as well. The gene calls are TRBV13-1 and TRBJ2-5; TRBD1 agrees at 7 bases. CDR1 is NSHNY, CDR2 SYGAGN, per germline. CDR3 size: 14 residues. V lost 3 bases to trimming and J lost 0 bases; unmatched junction nucleotides: 1. The CDR3 loop reads CASSGGQNQDTQYF. The DNA read from the CDR3 is TGTGCCAGCAGTGGGGGACAGAACCAAGAC.

This clone was seen a handful of times. Germline and genes here are mouse. The CDR3 end is not reached by the read, which stops 4 residues before it; the germline J gene fills it in. Distinct nucleotide sequences in the sample also encode this CDR3. This chain connects TRBV19 to TRBJ2-5; D is unresolved. The V gene's germline CDR1 is FNHDT and CDR2 SITEND (reference sequence). There are 14 residues in the CDR3. Trimming pared 5 bases from V and 0 bases from J, leaving 10 bases between. CDR3 loop: CASRPTVNQDTQYF. CDR3 bases read: TGTGCCAGCAGGCCTACAGTGAACCAAGAC.

As regards this clone: Gene labels here are mouse ones. The sequence runs out 4 residues before the end of the CDR3; the remainder is reconstructed from the germline J gene. The rearrangement links TRBV13-2 to TRBJ2-5; 10 nucleotides agree with TRBD2. The CDR3 is 15 amino acids. CDR1 is NNHNN, CDR2 SYGAGS, per germline (reference sequence). The sequenced CDR3 bases are TGTGCCAGCGGTGAGACTGGGGGGAAGGAAGAC. Translated: CASGETGGKED. The complete CDR3 protein is CASGETGGKEDTQYF.

Only a few counts were recorded for this clone. Gene names refer to mouse genes. CDR3 sequence: CASSRGTDYAEQFF. CDR3 DNA (partial): TGTGCCAGCAGTCGCGGGACAGACTATGCT. The rearrangement uses TRBV14 and TRBJ2-1, with TRBD1 matching 7 bases. The CDR3 end falls 4 residues outside the read, so it is completed with the germline J gene. V was pared by 4 bases and J by 2 bases, with 3 bases of the junction left unmatched. Germline lookup yields CDR1 SGHDT and CDR2 FRDEAV. The CDR3 has 14 amino acids.

Of note for this clone: The genes are named according to mouse. The DNA ends 4 residues before the CDR3 does, and the rest of the CDR3 is filled in from the germline J gene. The chain uses TRBV19 and TRBJ2-7; D is uncertain. Trimming took off 5 bases at V and 0 bases at J, with 9 bases between the two ends. Germline V gene sequence: CDR1 FNHDT, CDR2 SITEND (reference sequence). CDR3 length: 13 residues. The part of the CDR3 DNA that was read is TGTGCCAGCAGCCTGCCGAGCTCCTAT. Protein product: CASSLPSSY. In full, the CDR3 is CASSLPSSYEQYF.

As concerns this clone: The listed genes are named as in mouse. The read halts 3 residues ahead of the CDR3 end, with the missing end drawn from the germline J gene. Within the sample, other DNA sequences also encode this same CDR3. The gene calls are TRBV13-1 and TRBJ1-6, with no clear D. TRBJ1-6 is marked as an open reading frame, function uncertain. Germline CDR1 NSHNY, CDR2 SYGAGN. This CDR3 has 13 residues. Trimming shortened V by 0 bases and J by 6 bases, and 4 bases separated the two germline ends. The part of the CDR3 DNA that was read is TGTGCCAGCAGTGATGAGGGTAATTCGCCC. It specifies CASSDEGNSP. The CDR3, in full, reads CASSDEGNSPLYF.

In its sample, this clone was seen a few times. Genes here carry mouse names. Sequencing ends 4 residues short of the CDR3 end; the germline J gene provides the rest. This chain connects TRBV5 to TRBJ2-1, with 12 nucleotides matching TRBD2. Trimming took 3 bases from V and 4 from J; bases not matched to a gene: 4. The germline gives CDR1 LGHNA, CDR2 YNLKQL (reference sequence). This CDR3 is built from 16 residues. The sequenced part of the CDR3 DNA is TGTGCCAGCAGCCACGGGACTGGGGGGCAGTATGCT. This sequence encodes CASSHGTGGQYA. The entire CDR3 is CASSHGTGGQYAEQFF.

In the case of this clone: Mouse gene names apply. The CDR3 is cut off 4 residues early in the read; its end comes from the germline J gene. The sample contains more than one DNA sequence encoding this CDR3. The J gene is TRBJ1-2, the V gene TRBV19, with D perhaps TRBD1 (6 bases). CDR1 and CDR2 from the germline V gene are FNHDT and SITEND (reference sequence). Between the trimmed V and J ends, which lost 3 bases and 0 bases, there was a span of 9 bases. The CDR3 loop spans 14 amino acids. CDR3 amino acids: CASSTDRSNSDYTF. Partial CDR3 DNA: TGTGCCAGCAGTACGGACAGATCAAACTCC.

Worth noting for this clone: Germline and genes: mouse. The read ends 4 residues shy of where the CDR3 ends; the end is completed using the germline J gene. The chain employs TRBV31 and TRBJ1-2; D remains unclear. Per the germline V gene, CDR1 is GKSSPN and CDR2 is SITVG. There are 14 residues in the CDR3. With 0 bases removed from V and 0 bases from J, the gap between germline ends came to 8 bases. The DNA read from the CDR3 is TGTGCCTGGAGTCTATCGCAGGCAAACTCC. Translation gives CAWSLSQANS. Given in full, the CDR3 is CAWSLSQANSDYTF.

This clone was seen a handful of times. The genes are named according to mouse. The read is 4 residues too short to cover the CDR3 end, so that end is filled in from the germline J gene. V is TRBV13-3 and J is TRBJ2-1; D possibly corresponds to TRBD1 (6 bases). Germline assignment: CDR1 NNHDY and CDR2 SYVADS. Trimming removed 2 bases from V and 1 base from J, with 10 bases in between. This CDR3 is built from 15 residues. This CDR3 is CASSDKGVNYAEQFF. Partial CDR3 DNA: TGTGCCAGCAGTGACAAGGGGGTGAACTATGCT.

About this clone itself: These gene names are mouse names. With the read ending 4 residues before the CDR3 end, the germline J gene is used to fill in that end. This rearrangement joins TRBV13-3 to TRBJ2-2; perhaps TRBD2 as D (7 bases). V lost 3 bases to trimming and J lost 0 bases, with 12 bases between them. Germline V gene data show CDR1 as NNHDY and CDR2 as SYVADS. The CDR3 length is 16 residues. The sequenced CDR3 bases are TGTGCCAGCAGTGGCATGGGGGGCTCAAACACCGGG. It specifies CASSGMGGSNTG. The CDR3 in its entirety is CASSGMGGSNTGQLYF.

This clone appeared a few times. Gene names and germline refer to mouse. The observed sequence ends 4 residues before the CDR3 terminus, with the missing tail filled in from the germline J gene. Other nucleotide sequences in the sample specify the same CDR3. The chain has TRBV1 and TRBJ2-5; a possible D gene is TRBD1 (5 bases). The CDR3 has 13 amino acids. Germline CDR1 is NSQYPW and CDR2 is LRSPGD (reference sequence). The CDR3 protein is CTCSAERGDTQYF. The sequenced part of the CDR3 DNA is TGCACCTGCAGTGCAGAGAGGGGAGAC. Using reference TRBV1 and TRBJ2-5 for the parts outside the CDR3, the full variable domain is VTLLEQNPRWRLVPRGQAVNLRCILKNSQYPWMSWYQQDLQKQLQWLFTLRSPGDKEVKSLPGADYLATRVTDTELRLQVANMSQGRTLYCTCSAERGDTQYFGPGTRLLVL.

The table lists this clone with a few counts. Mouse gene names apply. With the read ending 4 residues before the CDR3 end, the germline J gene is used to fill in that end. The chain is built from TRBV19 and TRBJ2-3, with 8 bases identical to TRBD1. The CDR3 has 15 residues. V shed 1 base and J 1 base; nucleotides not matched to a gene: 2. The germline V gene encodes CDR1 FNHDT and CDR2 SITEND (reference sequence). This CDR3 is CASSIKGQGAETLYF. Partial CDR3 DNA: TGTGCCAGCAGTATAAAGGGACAGGGTGCAGAA.

This clone has a handful of counts. Genes and germline are mouse. The missing CDR3 end, 4 residues past where the read stops, is filled in from the germline J gene. V usage is TRBV13-1 and J usage is TRBJ2-1, with 10 positions matching TRBD2. The V gene's germline CDR1 is NSHNY and CDR2 SYGAGN. J was trimmed by 0 bases and V by 4 bases; bases with no gene match: 4. The CDR3 runs 16 residues. The DNA read from the CDR3 is TGTGCCAGCAGTCGCGACTGGGGGGTTAACTATGCT. Residues: CASSRDWGVNYA. The CDR3 in its entirety is CASSRDWGVNYAEQFF.

A remark on this clone: The genes are named according to mouse. The missing CDR3 end, 4 residues past where the read stops, is filled in from the germline J gene. The sample carries other DNA sequences with the same CDR3. The chain employs TRBV31 and TRBJ2-7; D is possibly TRBD2 (6 bases). V lost 0 bases and J 0 bases, leaving 9 bases between the germline ends. This CDR3 comprises 14 residues. The germline V gene has CDR1 GKSSPN and CDR2 SITVG. CDR3 bases read: TGTGCCTGGAGTCTCTGGGGTAGCTCCTAT. Residues: CAWSLWGSSY. The CDR3 reads in full as CAWSLWGSSYEQYF.

As regards this clone: Gene labels here are mouse ones. The read terminates 4 residues ahead of where the CDR3 ends, so the germline J gene completes it. Other DNA sequences in the sample encode the same CDR3. The rearrangement links TRBV13-2 to TRBJ2-7, with a possible D match to TRBD2 (6 bases). The CDR3 consists of 13 residues. CDR1 is NNHNN, CDR2 SYGAGS, per germline (reference sequence). The CDR3 loop is CASGDPGGYEQYF. The part of the CDR3 DNA that was read is TGTGCCAGCGGTGATCCGGGGGGTTAT.

This clone was counted only a few times. Here the gene names and germline are mouse. The CDR3 goes on 3 residues after the read ends, and that part is filled in from the germline J gene. This chain joins TRBV5 and TRBJ1-6, with D hard to call. TRBJ1-6 is annotated as an ORF whose role is uncertain. Germline loops: CDR1 LGHNA, CDR2 YNLKQL (reference sequence). There are 15 residues in the CDR3. The V gene lost 0 bases and the J gene lost 5 bases, with 8 bases spanning the gap. CDR3 DNA, as far as it was read: TGTGCCAGCAGCCAAGACAGGTGGGATAATTCGCCC. This gives the protein CASSQDRWDNSP. The entire CDR3 reads CASSQDRWDNSPLYF.

A few counts support this clone. The gene names here belong to mouse. The read ends 4 residues before the CDR3 terminus; that terminus is restored from the germline J gene. The genes are TRBV13-3 and TRBJ1-1; D not resolved. This CDR3 has 12 residues. The germline V gene encodes CDR1 NNHDY and CDR2 SYVADS. The CDR3 is CASSVRQTEVFF. CDR3 DNA (partial): TGTGCCAGCAGTGTAAGACAAACA.